A selection of T cell receptor beta chains follows, all from one sample in a study of T cell responses to AZD1222 COVID-19 vaccine. Profiled with immunoSEQ multiplex PCR; TCRdb holds only in-frame clones, not every one. This sample has roughly 120,000 clones, with approximately 90% found just once. The sample here was peripheral blood, taken on day 0 of AZD1222 vaccination. These receptors were taken from an adult in good health. The CDR3 runs from the conserved cysteine through the conserved F or W. Each record gives: D gene, V gene, J gene, clone size, CDR3 protein, CDR3 DNA. A D gene is named only where the DNA matches it firmly. The size entry is marked missing in some rows and otherwise reads once, few, many or a size class.

TRBD1	TRBV6-6	TRBJ2-7	once	CASSRTGQGSEQYF	TGTGCCAGCAGTAGGACGGGACAGGGGAGCGAGCAGTACTTC
TRBD1	TRBV9	TRBJ2-7	.	CASSVGTGGSYEQYF	TGTGCCAGCAGCGTAGGAACAGGGGGAAGTTACGAGCAGTACTTC
.	TRBV4-1	TRBJ2-7	.	CASSPLIAKAHEQYF	TGCGCCAGCAGCCCCTTAATCGCCAAGGCCCACGAGCAGTACTTC
.	TRBV3-1/TRBV3-2	TRBJ1-4	.	CASSPDLRQDSTNEKLFF	TGTGCCAGCAGCCCGGACCTCAGACAGGACTCAACTAATGAAAAACTGTTTTTT
TRBD2	TRBV7-9	TRBJ2-1	.	CASSPHAAQRGSDNEQFF	TGTGCCAGCAGCCCTCACGCTGCACAGCGGGGGAGCGACAATGAGCAGTTCTTC
.	TRBV7-2	TRBJ1-5	.	CASSLAGAGSNQPQHF	TGTGCCAGCAGCTTAGCAGGGGCCGGGAGCAATCAGCCCCAGCATTTT
.	TRBV5-8	TRBJ1-5	.	CASSYGSNQPQHF	TGTGCCAGCAGCTATGGCAGTAATCAGCCCCAGCATTTT
.	TRBV7-2	TRBJ1-4	.	CASSSTGEKLFF	TGTGCCAGCAGCTCCACCGGGGAAAAACTGTTTTTT
TRBD2	TRBV27	TRBJ2-7	once	CASRIAGGPYEQYF	TGTGCCAGCAGAATAGCGGGAGGGCCGTACGAGCAGTACTTC
.	TRBV27	TRBJ1-5	.	CASSTQTDSNQPQHF	TGTGCCAGCAGCACTCAGACAGATAGCAATCAGCCCCAGCATTTT
.	TRBV10-3	TRBJ2-5	.	CAISEDQETQYF	TGTGCCATCAGCGAGGACCAAGAGACCCAGTACTTC
TRBD1	TRBV12-3/TRBV12-4	TRBJ2-7	.	CASSLGGQIQYF	TGTGCCAGCAGTTTAGGGGGACAGATACAGTACTTC
TRBD1	TRBV7-9	TRBJ1-4	.	CASSKGQGLTNEKLFF	TGTGCCAGCAGCAAAGGACAGGGGTTGACTAATGAAAAACTGTTTTTT
.	TRBV20-1	TRBJ2-5	.	CSASSMGTFKGETQYF	TGCAGTGCTAGTAGTATGGGGACTTTCAAAGGGGAGACCCAGTACTTC
.	TRBV28	TRBJ2-3	.	CASSRGGGARGDKEYF	TGTGCCAGCAGTCGGGGCGGCGGAGCGAGGGGAGATAAAGAGTATTTT
.	TRBV11-2	TRBJ1-3	.	CASSLAGRGNTIYF	TGTGCCAGCAGCTTAGCTGGGAGAGGAAACACCATATATTTT
TRBD2	TRBV11-3	TRBJ2-1	.	CASSSRLAGGIHEQFF	TGTGCCAGCAGCTCCCGACTAGCGGGAGGGATACATGAGCAGTTCTTC
.	TRBV14	TRBJ1-2	.	CASSWGRTNYGYTF	TGTGCCAGCAGCTGGGGACGGACTAACTATGGCTACACCTTC
.	TRBV5-6	TRBJ1-4	.	CASSLRWATNEKLFF	TGTGCCAGCAGCCTCAGATGGGCAACTAATGAAAAACTGTTTTTT
TRBD1	TRBV5-6	TRBJ1-4	.	CASSLSGGEKLFF	TGTGCCAGCAGCTTATCAGGGGGGGAAAAACTGTTTTTT
TRBD1	TRBV23-1	TRBJ1-2	.	CASGGGQADYGYTF	TGCGCCAGTGGAGGAGGACAGGCGGACTATGGCTACACCTTC
.	TRBV4-3	TRBJ1-1	.	CASSQDRGMNTEAFF	TGCGCCAGCAGCCAAGATCGGGGCATGAACACTGAAGCTTTCTTT
.	TRBV6-5	TRBJ1-4	.	CASSYGRGEKLFF	TGTGCCAGCAGTTACGGTCGGGGTGAAAAACTGTTTTTT
.	TRBV13	TRBJ2-3	.	CASSYPSTDTQYF	TGTGCCAGCAGCTACCCCTCCACAGATACGCAGTATTTT